This T cell receptor beta chain was identified in a study of T cell responses to AZD1222 COVID-19 vaccine. Findings and limits, study-wide: Spike as a whole was targeted by vaccine-associated CD4 TCRs, dominant at 160-218 and 743-854. Recipients of two AZD1222 doses showed rising Spike-specific TCR breadth and depth. Donors, mostly white British, included more females; clonal diversity was possibly underestimated.

V shed 3 bases and J 5 bases; nucleotides not matched to a gene: 3. Looked up from germline, CDR1 is KGHSH and CDR2 is LQKENI. The CDR3 has 14 amino acids. Pooled together were second doses at about 4 or about 12 weeks. Here immunoSEQ multiplex PCR was the method, and the copy in TCRdb shows in-frame clones only, minus some. The sample gives about 75,000 clones, 80% to 90% of which show up once; roughly 18% is in the top ten. As concerns this clone: Its antigen is as yet unknown.

The starting material was peripheral blood, obtained 28 days after the second AZD1222 dose. The chain has TRBV18 and TRBJ1-2, with 10 bases fitting TRBD1. The receptor was derived from an adult who received the AZD1222 COVID-19 vaccine. The CDR3 coding sequence is TGTGCCAGCTCACCCGGGACAGGGGTGTATGGCTACACCTTC. As protein: CASSPGTGVYGYTF.